Presented here are 21 T cell receptor beta chains from one specimen sequenced in a study of T cell responses to AZD1222 COVID-19 vaccine. Data came from immunoSEQ multiplex PCR; TCRdb stores just in-frame clones and leaves some out. The table has 150,000 to 180,000 clones, roughly 90% seen once; the top ten hold 18%. Here the sequenced sample was peripheral blood, taken on day 0 of AZD1222 vaccination. Receptors originate from an adult in good health.

As for this clone: Additional DNA sequences in this sample encode the identical CDR3. The chain recombines TRBV20-1 with TRBJ2-7, with D uncertain. V lost 3 bases and J lost 3, with 6 bases in between. The V gene's germline CDR1 is DFQATT and CDR2 SNEGSKA (reference sequence). The CDR3 totals 11 residues. The CDR3 DNA reads TGCAGTGCTAGGGGCGGCTACGAGCAGTACTTC. Protein product: CSARGGYEQYF.

The chain uses TRBV5-4 and TRBJ2-3; unclear D gene. The CDR3 consists of 19 residues. V lost 7 bases and J 6 bases, leaving 33 bases between the germline ends. Germline V gene sequence: CDR1 SGHNT, CDR2 YYREEE (reference sequence). For the CDR3, the DNA is TGTGCCAGCGATACGTCCATTTTCCCCGGACCGGTCATTAAGGATACGCAGTATTTT. Encoded protein: CASDTSIFPGPVIKDTQYF. Using reference TRBV5-4 and TRBJ2-3 for the parts outside the CDR3, the full variable domain is ETGVTQSPTHLIKTRGQQVTLRCSSQSGHNTVSWYQQALGQGPQFIFQYYREEENGRGNFPPRFSGLQFPNYSSELNVNALELDDSALYLCASDTSIFPGPVIKDTQYFGPGTRLTVL.

The CDR3 sequence is CASSADRANTGELFF. The CDR3 nucleotides are TGTGCCAGCAGCGCAGACAGAGCGAACACCGGGGAGCTGTTTTTT. V is TRBV7-9 and J is TRBJ2-2, with D tentatively TRBD1 (5 bases). V was shortened by 5 bases and J by 0 bases, with 10 bases between the two germline ends. The length of the CDR3 is 15 residues. The germline V gene has CDR1 SEHNR and CDR2 FQNEAQ (reference sequence).

V and J are TRBV7-3 and TRBJ2-1; D gene uncertain. This CDR3 contains 11 residues. V was shortened by 3 bases and J by 8 bases, with 5 bases between the two germline ends. Germline CDR1 is SGHTA and CDR2 is FQGTGA. CDR3 amino acids: CASSFGHEQFF. As DNA, the CDR3 is TGTGCCAGCAGCTTCGGTCATGAGCAGTTCTTC.

V is TRBV11-3 and J is TRBJ2-1, with D possibly matching TRBD1 (5 bases). The CDR3 consists of 13 residues. CDR1 SGHNT and CDR2 YENEEA come from the germline V gene. V lost 5 bases to trimming and J lost 10 bases, with 15 bases between them. In DNA form, the CDR3 reads TGTGCCAGCAGCGCCTCCAGGGAAGGGGAGCAGTTCTTC. This sequence encodes CASSASREGEQFF. The full variable domain, its missing parts supplied by reference TRBV11-3 and TRBJ2-1, is EAGVVQSPRYKIIEKKQPVAFWCNPISGHNTLYWYLQNLGQGPELLIRYENEEAVDDSQLPKDRFSAERLKGVDSTLKIQPAELGDSAVYLCASSASREGEQFFGPGTRLTVL.

The V and J genes are TRBV2 and TRBJ1-5, with D uncertain. CDR1 and CDR2 (germline): SNHLY, FYNNEI. The V gene lost 3 bases and the J gene lost 5 bases, with 11 bases spanning the gap. CDR3 size: 14 residues. In nucleotides, the CDR3 is TGTGCCAGCAGTGACATACTGCGGGATCAGCCCCAGCATTTT. This translates into CASSDILRDQPQHF.

CDR3 sequence (DNA): TGTGCCAGCAGCCCGTCGGCTGGGCAGCGCATCTACGAGCAGTACTTC. Its translation is CASSPSAGQRIYEQYF. The rearrangement uses TRBV5-8 and TRBJ2-7; no clear D gene. CDR1 and CDR2 (germline): SGHTS, YDEGEE. Trimming removed 4 bases from V and 3 bases from J, with 20 bases in between. The CDR3 spans 16 residues.

The chain recombines TRBV6-5 with TRBJ1-1; D unresolved. V lost 6 bases, J lost 3 bases, and 8 bases lay in between. The CDR3 has 12 residues. In germline, CDR1 is MNHEY, CDR2 SVGAGI. The CDR3, as DNA: TGTGCCAGCAGACCACACGACACTGAAGCTTTCTTT. This translates into CASRPHDTEAFF.

This chain uses TRBV18 with TRBJ2-7, with D unresolved. The CDR3 has 15 residues. Germline V gene data show CDR1 as KGHSH and CDR2 as LQKENI. The germline V and J ends were trimmed by 3 bases and 2 bases, with 14 bases remaining between them. The DNA for the CDR3 is TGTGCCAGCTCACCCCTGCCGGGCGGAACCTACGAGCAGTACTTC. Translation gives CASSPLPGGTYEQYF.

The chain joins TRBV9 to TRBJ2-5; 9 bases are shared with TRBD1. V dropped 0 bases and J dropped 3; count of bases not matched to a gene: 3. The CDR3 spans 15 residues. Germline CDR1 reads SGDLS; CDR2 reads YYNGEE. The CDR3 nucleotides read TGTGCCAGCAGCGTAGATGGGACAGGGAAAGAGACCCAGTACTTC. This gives the protein CASSVDGTGKETQYF.

This CDR3 reads CASSPPNAYGYTF. CDR3 nucleotide sequence: TGTGCCAGCTCACCACCAAACGCCTATGGCTACACCTTC. This chain joins TRBV18 and TRBJ1-2; D unresolved. The CDR3 is 13 residues long. The germline CDR1 and CDR2 sequences are KGHSH and LQKENI. Trimming left V 0 bases short and J 4 bases short, with 6 bases between.

CDR3 nucleotides: TGTGCCAGCAGCCAAGATGGGCCAAACACTGAAGCTTTCTTT. Its translation is CASSQDGPNTEAFF. J is TRBJ1-1 and V is TRBV4-2; D not certain. CDR1 is LGHNA, CDR2 YNFKEQ, per germline. The CDR3 has 14 amino acids. V dropped 0 bases and J dropped 2 bases, with 7 bases sitting between them.

The chain couples TRBV3-1 (or the pseudogene TRBV3-2) to TRBJ2-3; D gene ambiguous. The CDR3 has 14 amino acids. Trimming pared 1 base from V and 2 bases from J, leaving 7 bases between. Germline V lookup: CDR1 LGHDT, CDR2 YNNKEL (reference sequence). CDR3 DNA sequence: TGTGCCAGCAGCCAAGGGTCCCTCACAGATACGCAGTATTTT. Translating it yields CASSQGSLTDTQYF.

The chain joins TRBV5-4 to TRBJ1-3, with D perhaps matching TRBD1 (6 bases). V lost 4 bases and J lost 9, with 20 bases in between. The CDR3 contains 15 residues. CDR1 is SGHNT, CDR2 YYREEE, per germline (reference sequence). The CDR3 sequence: CASSDYRDPRGTIYF. The CDR3 DNA is TGTGCCAGCAGCGACTACAGGGATCCACGAGGCACCATATATTTT.

As concerns this clone: Within the sample, other DNA sequences also encode this same CDR3. The V gene is TRBV20-1, the J gene TRBJ2-3; TRBD1 might be the D (6 bases). Germline CDR1 is DFQATT and CDR2 is SNEGSKA (reference sequence). The CDR3 is made up of 11 amino acids. Trimming removed 2 bases at V and 6 bases at J, with 6 bases between. The CDR3 protein is CSARTGDTQYF. The CDR3 nucleotides read TGCAGTGCTAGAACAGGGGATACGCAGTATTTT.

J is TRBJ2-3 and V is TRBV28; 9 positions agree with TRBD1. The V segment lost 6 bases and the J segment 6 bases; nucleotides outside the gene matches: 10. The CDR3 is made up of 15 amino acids. Per the germline V gene, CDR1 is MDHEN and CDR2 is SYDVKM. CDR3 region: CASSPTDRGADTQYF. CDR3 DNA: TGTGCCAGCAGCCCAACGGACAGGGGAGCTGATACGCAGTATTTT.

The chain couples TRBV24-1 to TRBJ2-7, with 8 bases identical to TRBD2. In germline, CDR1 is KGHDR, CDR2 SFDVKD. The trim removed 3 bases at V and 4 bases at J, leaving 7 bases unmatched. CDR3 length: 15 amino acids. The CDR3 nucleotides read TGTGCCACCAGTGATAGGAGTAGCGGGGTGTACGAGCAGTACTTC. The encoded protein is CATSDRSSGVYEQYF.

J is TRBJ2-2 and V is TRBV14; D unclear. The CDR3 consists of 15 residues. The germline gives CDR1 SGHDN, CDR2 FVKESK. V lost 1 base and J lost 4, with 10 bases in between. CDR3 in DNA: TGTGCCAGCAGCCAAGTGTCCATCTTCACCGGGGAGCTGTTTTTT. Protein: CASSQVSIFTGELFF.

The chain uses TRBV7-9 and TRBJ1-2; D is uncertain. The CDR3 sequence is 14 residues long. Trimming removed 1 base from V and 1 base from J, with 7 bases in between. Germline assignment: CDR1 SEHNR and CDR2 FQNEAQ (reference sequence). CDR3 sequence: CASSLDSNNYGYTF. Here the CDR3 DNA reads TGTGCCAGCAGCTTAGACAGTAATAACTATGGCTACACCTTC.

The chain has TRBV18 and TRBJ2-5; 9 bases line up with TRBD2. From germline, CDR1 is KGHSH and CDR2 LQKENI. This CDR3 comprises 15 residues. Losses at the gene ends were 8 bases for V and 5 bases for J; bases not matched to a gene: 12. Written as DNA, the CDR3 is TGTGCCAGCCACCAGGGTAGCGGGAGATGGGAGACCCAGTACTTC. This sequence encodes CASHQGSGRWETQYF.

This clone was recorded once. CDR3 residues: CASTAGQGRDGYTF. CDR3 sequence (DNA): TGTGCCAGCACAGCCGGACAGGGGAGGGATGGCTACACCTTC. The rearrangement links TRBV18 to TRBJ1-2; TRBD1 matches 9 bases. J lost 6 bases, V lost 8 bases, and 10 bases had no gene match. The germline gives CDR1 KGHSH, CDR2 LQKENI. This CDR3 comprises 14 residues.